What follows describes a single T cell receptor beta chain. Its antigen is unknown. Germline values: CDR1 SEHNR, CDR2 FQNEAQ (reference sequence). This CDR3 has 15 residues. The ends were cut back, 6 bases at V and 5 bases at J, with 19 bases in the middle. These data are taken from a study of T cell responses to AZD1222 COVID-19 vaccine. The repertoire was sequenced with immunoSEQ multiplex PCR; TCRdb's copy has only in-frame clones and lacks some. The table lists 58,000 or so clones, 86% of them singletons. Study outcomes and limitations: Spike-specific TCR breadth rose after two AZD1222 doses, and depth rose as well.

V gene TRBV7-9 combines with J gene TRBJ1-2; TRBD1 is a possible D gene (6 bases). The receptor was isolated from an adult who received the AZD1222 COVID-19 vaccine. Sequencing used peripheral blood, obtained 28 days after the second AZD1222 dose. The CDR3 protein is CASRSTSGALYGYTF. Here the CDR3 DNA reads TGTGCCAGCAGGTCCACCTCAGGGGCCCTTTATGGCTACACCTTC.